The TCR beta chain under discussion was sequenced for a study of CD8+ T cells in alopecia areata. After isolation, RNA underwent reverse transcription to generate cDNA as the sequencing template. Clones were read by immunoSEQ multiplex PCR, and TCRdb kept only the in-frame ones, dropping some. This table holds approximately 200,000 clones, around 60% found once. Treatment described: oral pan-JAK inhibitor, 5-10 mg twice daily. Sampling of alopecia areata patients yielded lesional scalp punch biopsies as well as peripheral blood. CDR1 GTSNPN and CDR2 SVGIG come from the germline V gene (reference sequence). Trimming cost V 4 bases and J 0 bases; bases outside gene matches: 3. CDR3 length equals 14 residues. This clone was detected once. Its antigen is not identified. Findings of the study overall: An increase in clonality over normal scalp was evident in lesional scalp, especially alopecia totalis/universalis. Sequencing of scalp samples also captures resident alphabeta T cells of normal skin. Persistence in scalp and blood during tofacitinib was observed for many expanded lesional clones.

The chain recombines TRBV30 with TRBJ2-1; TRBD1 agrees at 7 bases. This material consisted of CD4+ T cells sorted from blood, taken at week 4, from a patient treated with tofacitinib. The receptor was derived from a human donor with alopecia areata. The CDR3 DNA sequence: TGTGCCTGGAACAGGGGTAGCTCCTACAATGAGCAGTTCTTC. Translating gives CAWNRGSSYNEQFF.